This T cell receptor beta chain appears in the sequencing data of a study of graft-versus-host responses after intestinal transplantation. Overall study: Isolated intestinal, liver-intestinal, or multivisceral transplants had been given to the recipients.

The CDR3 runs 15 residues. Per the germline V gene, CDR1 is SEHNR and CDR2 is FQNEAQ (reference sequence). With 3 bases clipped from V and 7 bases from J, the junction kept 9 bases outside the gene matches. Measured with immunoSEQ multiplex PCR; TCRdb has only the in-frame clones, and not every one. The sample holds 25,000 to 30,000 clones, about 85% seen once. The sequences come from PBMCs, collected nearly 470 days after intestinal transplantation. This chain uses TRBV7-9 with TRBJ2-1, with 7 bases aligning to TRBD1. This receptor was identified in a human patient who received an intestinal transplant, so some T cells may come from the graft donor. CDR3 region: CASSFPGQSRNEQFF. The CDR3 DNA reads TGTGCCAGCAGCTTTCCGGGACAGTCTAGGAATGAGCAGTTCTTC. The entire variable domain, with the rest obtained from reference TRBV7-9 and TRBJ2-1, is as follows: DTGVSQNPRHKITKRGQNVTFRCDPISEHNRLYWYRQTLGQGPEFLTYFQNEAQLEKSRLLSDRFSAERPKGSFSTLEIQRTEQGDSAMYLCASSFPGQSRNEQFFGPGTRLTVL.